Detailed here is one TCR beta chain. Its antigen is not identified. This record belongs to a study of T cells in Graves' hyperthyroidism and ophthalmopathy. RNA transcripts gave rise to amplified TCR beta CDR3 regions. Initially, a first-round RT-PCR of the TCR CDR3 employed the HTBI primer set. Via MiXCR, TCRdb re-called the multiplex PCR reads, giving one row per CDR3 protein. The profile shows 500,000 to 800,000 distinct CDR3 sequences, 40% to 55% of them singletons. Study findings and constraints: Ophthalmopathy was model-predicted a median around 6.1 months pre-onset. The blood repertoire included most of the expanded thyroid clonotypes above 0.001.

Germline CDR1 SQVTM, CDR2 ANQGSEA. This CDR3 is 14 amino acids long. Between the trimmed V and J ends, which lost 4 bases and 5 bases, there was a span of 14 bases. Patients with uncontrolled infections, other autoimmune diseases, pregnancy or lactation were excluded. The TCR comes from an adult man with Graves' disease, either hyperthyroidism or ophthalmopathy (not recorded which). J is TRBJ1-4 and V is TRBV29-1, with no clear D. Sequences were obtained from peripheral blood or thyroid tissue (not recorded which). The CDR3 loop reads CSVGGVEGNEKLFF. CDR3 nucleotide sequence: TGCAGCGTTGGCGGGGTGGAAGGGAATGAAAAACTGTTTTTT.